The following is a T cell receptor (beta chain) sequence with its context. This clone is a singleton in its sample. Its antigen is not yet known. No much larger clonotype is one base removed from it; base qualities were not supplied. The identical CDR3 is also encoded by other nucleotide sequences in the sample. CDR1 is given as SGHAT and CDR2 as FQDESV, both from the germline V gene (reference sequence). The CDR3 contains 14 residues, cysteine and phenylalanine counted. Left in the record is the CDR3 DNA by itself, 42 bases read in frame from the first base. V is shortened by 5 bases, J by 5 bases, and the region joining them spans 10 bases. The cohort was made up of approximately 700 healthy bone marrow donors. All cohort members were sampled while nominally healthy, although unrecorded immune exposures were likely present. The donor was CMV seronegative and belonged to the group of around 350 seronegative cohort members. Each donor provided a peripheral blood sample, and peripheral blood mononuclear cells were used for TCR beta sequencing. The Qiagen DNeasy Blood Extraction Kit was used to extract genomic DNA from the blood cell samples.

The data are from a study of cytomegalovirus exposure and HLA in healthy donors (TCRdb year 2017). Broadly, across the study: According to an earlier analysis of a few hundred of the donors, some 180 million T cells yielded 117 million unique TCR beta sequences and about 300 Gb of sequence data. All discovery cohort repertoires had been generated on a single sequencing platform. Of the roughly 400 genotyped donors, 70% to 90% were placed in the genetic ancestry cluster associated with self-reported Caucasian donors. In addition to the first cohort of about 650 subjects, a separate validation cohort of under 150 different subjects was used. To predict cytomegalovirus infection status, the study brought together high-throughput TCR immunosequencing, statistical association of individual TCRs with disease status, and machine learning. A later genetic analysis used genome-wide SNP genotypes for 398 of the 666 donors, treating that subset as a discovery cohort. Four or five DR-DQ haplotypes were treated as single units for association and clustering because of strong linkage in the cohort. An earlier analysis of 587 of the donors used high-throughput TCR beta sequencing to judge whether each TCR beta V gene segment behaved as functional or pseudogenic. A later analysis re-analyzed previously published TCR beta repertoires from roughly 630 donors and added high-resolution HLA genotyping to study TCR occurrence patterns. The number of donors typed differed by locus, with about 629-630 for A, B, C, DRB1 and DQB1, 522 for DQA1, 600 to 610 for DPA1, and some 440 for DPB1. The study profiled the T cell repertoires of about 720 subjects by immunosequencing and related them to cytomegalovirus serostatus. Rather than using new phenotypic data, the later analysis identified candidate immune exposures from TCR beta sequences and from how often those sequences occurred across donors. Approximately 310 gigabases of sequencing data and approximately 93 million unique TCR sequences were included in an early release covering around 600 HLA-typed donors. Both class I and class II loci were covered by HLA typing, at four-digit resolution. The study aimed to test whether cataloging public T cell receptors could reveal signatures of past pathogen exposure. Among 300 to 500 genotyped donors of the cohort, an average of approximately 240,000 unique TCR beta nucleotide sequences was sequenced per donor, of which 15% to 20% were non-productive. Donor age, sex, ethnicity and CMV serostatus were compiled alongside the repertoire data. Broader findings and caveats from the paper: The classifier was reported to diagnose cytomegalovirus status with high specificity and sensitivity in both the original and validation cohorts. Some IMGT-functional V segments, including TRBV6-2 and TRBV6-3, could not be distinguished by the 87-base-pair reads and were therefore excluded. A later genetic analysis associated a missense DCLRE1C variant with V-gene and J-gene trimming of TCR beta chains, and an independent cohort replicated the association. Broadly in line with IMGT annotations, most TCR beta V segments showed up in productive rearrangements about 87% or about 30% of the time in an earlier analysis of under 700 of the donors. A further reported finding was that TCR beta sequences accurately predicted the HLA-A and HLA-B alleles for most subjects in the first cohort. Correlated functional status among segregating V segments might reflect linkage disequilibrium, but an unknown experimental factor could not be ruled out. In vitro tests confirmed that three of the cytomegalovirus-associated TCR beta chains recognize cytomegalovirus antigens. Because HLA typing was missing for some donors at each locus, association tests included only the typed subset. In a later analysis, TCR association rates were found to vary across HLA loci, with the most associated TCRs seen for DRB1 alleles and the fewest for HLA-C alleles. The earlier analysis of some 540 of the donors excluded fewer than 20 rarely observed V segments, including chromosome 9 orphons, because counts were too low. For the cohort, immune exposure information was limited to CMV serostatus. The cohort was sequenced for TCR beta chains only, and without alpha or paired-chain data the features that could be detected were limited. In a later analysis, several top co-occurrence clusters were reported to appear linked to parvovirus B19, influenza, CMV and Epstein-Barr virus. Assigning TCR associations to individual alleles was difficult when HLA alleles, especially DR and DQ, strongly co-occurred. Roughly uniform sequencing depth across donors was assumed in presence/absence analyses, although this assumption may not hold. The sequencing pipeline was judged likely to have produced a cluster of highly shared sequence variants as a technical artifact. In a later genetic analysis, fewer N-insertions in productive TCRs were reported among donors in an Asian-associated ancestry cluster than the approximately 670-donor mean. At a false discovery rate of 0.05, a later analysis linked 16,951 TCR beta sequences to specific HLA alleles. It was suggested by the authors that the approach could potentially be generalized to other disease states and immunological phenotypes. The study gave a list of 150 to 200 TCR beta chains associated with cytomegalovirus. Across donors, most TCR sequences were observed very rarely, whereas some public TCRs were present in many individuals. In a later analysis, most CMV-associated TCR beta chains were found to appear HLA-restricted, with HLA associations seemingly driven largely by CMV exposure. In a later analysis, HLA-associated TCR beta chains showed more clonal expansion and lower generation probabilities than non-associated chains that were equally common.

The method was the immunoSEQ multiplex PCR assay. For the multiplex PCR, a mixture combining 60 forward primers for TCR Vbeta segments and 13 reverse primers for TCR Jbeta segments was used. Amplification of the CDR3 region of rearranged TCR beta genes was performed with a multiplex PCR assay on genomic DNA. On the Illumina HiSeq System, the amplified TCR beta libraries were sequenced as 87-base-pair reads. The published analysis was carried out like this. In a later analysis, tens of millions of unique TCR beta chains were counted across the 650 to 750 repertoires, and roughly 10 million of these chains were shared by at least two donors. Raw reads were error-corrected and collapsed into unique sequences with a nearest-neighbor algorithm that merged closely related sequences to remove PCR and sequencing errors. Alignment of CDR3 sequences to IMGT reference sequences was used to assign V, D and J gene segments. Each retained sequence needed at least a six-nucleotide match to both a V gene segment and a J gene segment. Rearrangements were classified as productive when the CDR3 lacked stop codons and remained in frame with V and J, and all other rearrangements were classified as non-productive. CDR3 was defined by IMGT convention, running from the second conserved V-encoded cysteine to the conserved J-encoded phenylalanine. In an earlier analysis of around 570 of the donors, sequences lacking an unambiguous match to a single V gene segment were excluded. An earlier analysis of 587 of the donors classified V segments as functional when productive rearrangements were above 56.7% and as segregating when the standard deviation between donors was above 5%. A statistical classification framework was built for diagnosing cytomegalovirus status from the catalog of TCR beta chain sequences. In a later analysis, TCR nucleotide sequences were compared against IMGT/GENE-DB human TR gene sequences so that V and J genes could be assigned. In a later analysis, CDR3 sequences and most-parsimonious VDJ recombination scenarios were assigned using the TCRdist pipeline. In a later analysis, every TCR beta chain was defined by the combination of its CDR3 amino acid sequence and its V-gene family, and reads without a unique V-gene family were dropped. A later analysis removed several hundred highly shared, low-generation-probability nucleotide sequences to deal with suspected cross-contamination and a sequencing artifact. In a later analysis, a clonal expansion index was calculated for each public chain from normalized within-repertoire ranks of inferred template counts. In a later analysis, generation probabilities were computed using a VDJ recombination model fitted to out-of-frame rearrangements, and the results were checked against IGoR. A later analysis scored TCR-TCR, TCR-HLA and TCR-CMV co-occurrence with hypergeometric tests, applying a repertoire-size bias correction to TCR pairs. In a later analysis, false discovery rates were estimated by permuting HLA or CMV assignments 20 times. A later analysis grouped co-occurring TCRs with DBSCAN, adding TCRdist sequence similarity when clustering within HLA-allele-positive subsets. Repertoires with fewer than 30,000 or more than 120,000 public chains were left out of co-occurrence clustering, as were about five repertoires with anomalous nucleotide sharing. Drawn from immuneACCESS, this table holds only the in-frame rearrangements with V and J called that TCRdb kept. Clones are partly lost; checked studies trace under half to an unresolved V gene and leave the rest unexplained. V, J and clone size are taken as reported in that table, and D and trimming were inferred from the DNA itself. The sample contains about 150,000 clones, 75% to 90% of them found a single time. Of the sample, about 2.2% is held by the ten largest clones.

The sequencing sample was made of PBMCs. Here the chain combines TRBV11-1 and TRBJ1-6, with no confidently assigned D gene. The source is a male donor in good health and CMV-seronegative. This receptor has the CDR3 CASSRTGNNSPLHF. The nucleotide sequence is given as TGTGCCAGCAGCCGGACGGGGAATAATTCACCCCTCCACTTT.